This T cell receptor (beta chain) stems from a study of T-cell memory formation after mild COVID-19. Study-level information: TCR clusters were mostly confined to one donor each. Study-level results: A second wave of clones peaked on day 37, and their SARS-CoV-2 specificity went unconfirmed. Pre-infection memory contained some responding clones, which suggested that cross-reactive memory had joined.

To note about this clonotype: Its antigen remains unknown.

Germline CDR1 SGDLS, CDR2 YYNGEE. The length of the CDR3 is 18 residues. Trimming cost V 0 bases and J 0 bases; bases outside gene matches: 4. 5'RACE primed at constant segments yielded TCR alpha and TCR beta cDNA libraries bearing sample barcodes and UMIs. One entry per CDR3 protein results from TCRdb running MiXCR on the 5' RACE reads. The sample lists just over 150,000 distinct CDR3 sequences; roughly 30% were seen once. This chain links TRBV9 with TRBJ2-1; the match to TRBD2 covers 12 bases. The TCR originated in an adult woman who had mild COVID-19 (a few samples of this study predate the infection). Cell type and time point are not known. Sequencing input: PBMCs or a T cell subset sorted from them (not recorded which). The CDR3 is CASSVGLAGGSSYNEQFF. As DNA, the CDR3 is TGTGCCAGCAGCGTAGGCCTAGCGGGGGGGAGCTCCTACAATGAGCAGTTCTTC.